This T cell receptor (beta chain) is from a study of a mutant IDH1 vaccine in newly diagnosed glioma. Background on the study: Visit V12 was at week 35; visit V13 was at week 47.

Sample time point: week 35, safety follow-up. Doses comprised 300 ug of mutant IDH1 20-mer peptide each, plus topical imiquimod. Tumors from donors were new WHO grade 3 or 4 IDH1-mutant astrocytomas with ATRX loss. This clone appeared once. What it recognizes is unknown. Germline lookup yields CDR1 ENHRY and CDR2 SYGVKD. The V gene end was trimmed by 2 bases and the J gene end by 8 bases; junction bases not matched to a gene: 13. CDR3 length: 17 residues. Profiling relied on immunoSEQ multiplex PCR, and the TCRdb table lists in-frame clones only, not all of them. The sample has about 41,000 clones; around 89% are singletons.

Sequenced material: PBMCs, taken from a glioma patient whose treatment included an IDH1 peptide vaccine. This receptor was taken from a man between 35 and 55 years old with glioma. The genes are TRBV10-3 and TRBJ2-3, with 10 bases aligning to TRBD1. CDR3 sequence: CAISEKGKGQGTGTQYF. The CDR3, as DNA: TGTGCCATCAGTGAGAAGGGGAAGGGACAGGGGACTGGTACGCAGTATTTT.